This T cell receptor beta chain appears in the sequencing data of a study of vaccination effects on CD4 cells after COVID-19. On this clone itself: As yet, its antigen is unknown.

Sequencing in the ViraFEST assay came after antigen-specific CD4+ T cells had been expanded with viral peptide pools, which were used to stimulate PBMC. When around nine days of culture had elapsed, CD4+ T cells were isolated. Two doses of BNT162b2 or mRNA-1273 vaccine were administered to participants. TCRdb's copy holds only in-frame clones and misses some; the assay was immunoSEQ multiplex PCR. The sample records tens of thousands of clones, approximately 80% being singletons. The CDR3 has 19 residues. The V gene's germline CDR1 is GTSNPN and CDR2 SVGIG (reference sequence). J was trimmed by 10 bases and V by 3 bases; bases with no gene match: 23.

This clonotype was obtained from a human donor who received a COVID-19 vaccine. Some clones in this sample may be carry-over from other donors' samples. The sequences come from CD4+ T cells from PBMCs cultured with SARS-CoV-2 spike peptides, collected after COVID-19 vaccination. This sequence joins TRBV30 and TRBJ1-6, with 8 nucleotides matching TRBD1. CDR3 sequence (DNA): TGTGCCTGGAGAGGGGTCGGACAGGGATGGGCAAAACGGGTCTCACCCCTCCACTTT. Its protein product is CAWRGVGQGWAKRVSPLHF.